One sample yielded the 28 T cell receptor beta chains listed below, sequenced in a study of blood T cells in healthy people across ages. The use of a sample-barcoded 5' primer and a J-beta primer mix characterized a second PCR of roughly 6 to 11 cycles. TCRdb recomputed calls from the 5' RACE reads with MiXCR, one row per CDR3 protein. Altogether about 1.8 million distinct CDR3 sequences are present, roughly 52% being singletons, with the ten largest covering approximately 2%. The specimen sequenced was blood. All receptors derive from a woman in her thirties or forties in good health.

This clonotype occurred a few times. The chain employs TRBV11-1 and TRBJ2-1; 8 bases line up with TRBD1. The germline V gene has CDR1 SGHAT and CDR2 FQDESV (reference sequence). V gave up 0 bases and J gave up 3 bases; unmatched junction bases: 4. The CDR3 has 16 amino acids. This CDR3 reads CASSLARTGFYNEQFF. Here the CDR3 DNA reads TGTGCCAGCAGCTTAGCCCGGACAGGGTTCTACAATGAGCAGTTCTTC.

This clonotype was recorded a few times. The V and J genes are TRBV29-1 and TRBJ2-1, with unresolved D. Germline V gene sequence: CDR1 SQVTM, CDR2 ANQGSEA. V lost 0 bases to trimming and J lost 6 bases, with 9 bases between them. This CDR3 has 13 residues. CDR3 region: CSVEEVKGNEQFF. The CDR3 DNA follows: TGCAGCGTTGAAGAGGTTAAGGGCAATGAGCAGTTCTTC.

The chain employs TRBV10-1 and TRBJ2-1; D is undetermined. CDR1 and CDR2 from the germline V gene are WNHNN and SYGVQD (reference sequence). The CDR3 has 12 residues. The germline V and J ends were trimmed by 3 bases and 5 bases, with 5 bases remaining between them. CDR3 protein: CASSEVNNEQFF. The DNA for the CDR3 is TGCGCCAGCAGTGAAGTCAACAATGAGCAGTTCTTC.

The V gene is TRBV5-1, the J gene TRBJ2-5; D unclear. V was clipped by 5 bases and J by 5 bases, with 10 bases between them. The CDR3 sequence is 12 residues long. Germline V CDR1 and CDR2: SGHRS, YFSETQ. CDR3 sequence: CASSSIFETQYF. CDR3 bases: TGCGCCAGCAGTTCTATATTTGAGACCCAGTACTTC.

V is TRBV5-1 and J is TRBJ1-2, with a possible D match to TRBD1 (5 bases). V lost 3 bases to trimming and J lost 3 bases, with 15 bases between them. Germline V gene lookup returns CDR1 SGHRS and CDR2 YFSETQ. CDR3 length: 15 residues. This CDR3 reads CASSSGLMNYYGYTF. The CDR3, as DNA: TGCGCCAGCAGCTCGGGACTGATGAATTACTATGGCTACACCTTC.

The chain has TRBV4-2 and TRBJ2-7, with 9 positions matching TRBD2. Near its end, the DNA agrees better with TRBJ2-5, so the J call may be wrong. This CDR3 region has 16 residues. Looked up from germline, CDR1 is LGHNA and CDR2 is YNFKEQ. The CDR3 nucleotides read TGTGCCAGCAGCCAAGAAGAGCGGGGGGTTAGAGAGACCCAGTACTTC. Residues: CASSQEERGVRETQYF.

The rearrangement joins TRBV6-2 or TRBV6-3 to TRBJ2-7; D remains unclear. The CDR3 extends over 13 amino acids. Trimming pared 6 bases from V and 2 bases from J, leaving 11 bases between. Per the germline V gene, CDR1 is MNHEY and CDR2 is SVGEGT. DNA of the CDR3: TGTGCCAGCAGAAGGGTTGGGGCCTACGAGCAGTACTTC. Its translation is CASRRVGAYEQYF.

In DNA form, the CDR3 reads TGTGCCAGCAGTTACTTCGACAGGGGTGGCTACACCTTC. It encodes CASSYFDRGGYTF. This sequence joins TRBV6-5 and TRBJ1-2; 8 positions match TRBD1. Germline CDR1 MNHEY, CDR2 SVGAGI. The V segment lost 1 base and the J segment 7 bases; nucleotides outside the gene matches: 2. The CDR3 runs to 13 residues.

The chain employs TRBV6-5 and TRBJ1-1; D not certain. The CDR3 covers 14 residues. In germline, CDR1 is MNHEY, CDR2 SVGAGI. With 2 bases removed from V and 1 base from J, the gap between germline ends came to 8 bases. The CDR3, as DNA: TGTGCCAGCAGTTACGCAGGCAGGAACACTGAAGCTTTCTTT. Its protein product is CASSYAGRNTEAFF.

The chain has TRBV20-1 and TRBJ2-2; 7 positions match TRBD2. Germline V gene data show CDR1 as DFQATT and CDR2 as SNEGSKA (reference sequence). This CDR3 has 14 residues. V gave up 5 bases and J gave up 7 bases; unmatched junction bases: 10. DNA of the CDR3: TGCAGTGCTCGTCGTCTAGCGGTAGGCGGGGAGCTGTTTTTT. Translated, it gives CSARRLAVGGELFF.

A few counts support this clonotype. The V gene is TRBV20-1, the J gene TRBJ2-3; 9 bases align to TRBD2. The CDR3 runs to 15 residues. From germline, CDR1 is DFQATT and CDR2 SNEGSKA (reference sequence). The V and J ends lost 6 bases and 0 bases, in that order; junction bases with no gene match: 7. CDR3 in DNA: TGCAGTGCCGAGCGGGGGGCGGCTAGCACAGATACGCAGTATTTT. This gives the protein CSAERGAASTDTQYF.

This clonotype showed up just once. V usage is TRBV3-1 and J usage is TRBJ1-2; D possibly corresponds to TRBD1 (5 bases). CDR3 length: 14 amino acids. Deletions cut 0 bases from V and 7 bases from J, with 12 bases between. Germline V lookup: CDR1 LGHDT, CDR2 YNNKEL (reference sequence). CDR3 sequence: CASSQEYQGSGYTF. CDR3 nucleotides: TGTGCCAGCAGCCAAGAGTACCAGGGCAGTGGCTACACCTTC.

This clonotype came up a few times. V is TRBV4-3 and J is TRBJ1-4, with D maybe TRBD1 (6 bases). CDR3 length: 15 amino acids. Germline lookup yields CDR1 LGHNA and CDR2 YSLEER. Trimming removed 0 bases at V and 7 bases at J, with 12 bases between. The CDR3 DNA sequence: TGCGCCAGCAGCCAAGATGCCAGGGGAAGTGAAAAACTGTTTTTT. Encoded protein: CASSQDARGSEKLFF.

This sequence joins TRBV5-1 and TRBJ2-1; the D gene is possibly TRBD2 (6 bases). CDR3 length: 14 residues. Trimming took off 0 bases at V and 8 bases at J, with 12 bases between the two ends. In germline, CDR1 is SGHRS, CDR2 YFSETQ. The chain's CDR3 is CASSLVATRDEQFF. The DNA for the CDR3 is TGCGCCAGCAGCTTGGTTGCGACTAGGGATGAGCAGTTCTTC.

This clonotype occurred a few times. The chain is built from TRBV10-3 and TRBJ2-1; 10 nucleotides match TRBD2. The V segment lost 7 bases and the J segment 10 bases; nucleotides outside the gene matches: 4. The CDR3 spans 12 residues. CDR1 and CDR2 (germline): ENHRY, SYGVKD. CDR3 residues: CAITGTSEEQFF. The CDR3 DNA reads TGTGCCATCACTGGGACTAGCGAGGAGCAGTTCTTC.

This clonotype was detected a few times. The CDR3 region has the DNA TGCAGCGTTTCGGGGGGCTGGGAGACCCAGTACTTC. It specifies CSVSGGWETQYF. This chain uses TRBV29-1 with TRBJ2-7, with D possibly being TRBD2 (7 bases). Gene TRBJ2-5 matches the end of the DNA better, so the J call may be wrong. This CDR3 has 12 amino acids. CDR1 and CDR2 from the germline V gene are SQVTM and ANQGSEA.

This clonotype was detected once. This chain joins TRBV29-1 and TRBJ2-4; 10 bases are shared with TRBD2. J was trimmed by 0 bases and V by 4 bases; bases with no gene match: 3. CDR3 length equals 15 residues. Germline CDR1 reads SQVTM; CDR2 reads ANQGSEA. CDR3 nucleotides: TGCAGCGTTGCGGCTAGCGGGGGAGCCAAAAACATTCAGTACTTC. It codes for CSVAASGGAKNIQYF.

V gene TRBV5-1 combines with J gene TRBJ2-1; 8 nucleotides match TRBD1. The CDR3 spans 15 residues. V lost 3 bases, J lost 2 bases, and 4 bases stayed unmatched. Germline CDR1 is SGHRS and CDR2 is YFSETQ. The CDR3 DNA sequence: TGCGCCAGCAGCTCCTGGACAGGGCCCTACAATGAGCAGTTCTTC. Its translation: CASSSWTGPYNEQFF.

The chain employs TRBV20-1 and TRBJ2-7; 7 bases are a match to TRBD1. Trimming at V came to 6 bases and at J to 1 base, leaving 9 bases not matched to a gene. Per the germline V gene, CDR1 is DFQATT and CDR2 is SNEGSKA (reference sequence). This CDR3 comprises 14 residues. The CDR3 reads CSAKRTGESYEQYF. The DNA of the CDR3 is TGCAGTGCCAAACGAACAGGGGAGTCCTACGAGCAGTACTTC.

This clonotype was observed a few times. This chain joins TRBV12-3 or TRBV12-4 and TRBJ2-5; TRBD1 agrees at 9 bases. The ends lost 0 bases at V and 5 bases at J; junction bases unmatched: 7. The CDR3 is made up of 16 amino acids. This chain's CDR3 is CASSLAGTGLVETQYF. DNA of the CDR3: TGTGCCAGCAGTTTAGCAGGGACAGGGCTCGTCGAGACCCAGTACTTC.

The CDR3 spells CASSQDYANEQFF. In nucleotides, the CDR3 is TGTGCCAGCAGCCAAGATTATGCTAATGAGCAGTTCTTC. The chain recombines TRBV4-2 with TRBJ2-1; D is unclear. The CDR3 extends over 13 amino acids. Germline assignment: CDR1 LGHNA and CDR2 YNFKEQ. The V end lost 0 bases, the J end lost 7 bases, and 7 bases lay between the germline ends.

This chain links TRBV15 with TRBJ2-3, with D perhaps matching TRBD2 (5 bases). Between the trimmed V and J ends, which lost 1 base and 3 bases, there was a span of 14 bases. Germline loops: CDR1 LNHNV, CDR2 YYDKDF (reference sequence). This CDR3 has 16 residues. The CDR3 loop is CATSRVRSGGTDTQYF. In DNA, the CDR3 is TGTGCCACCAGCAGAGTACGCAGCGGTGGAACAGATACGCAGTATTTT.

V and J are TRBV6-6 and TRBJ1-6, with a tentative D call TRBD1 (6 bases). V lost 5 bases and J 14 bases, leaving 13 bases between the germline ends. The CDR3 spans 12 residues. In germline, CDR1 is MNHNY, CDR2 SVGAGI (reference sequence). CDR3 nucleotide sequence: TGTGCCAGCAGTGGGGCTAGGGGGACCCTCCACTTT. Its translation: CASSGARGTLHF.

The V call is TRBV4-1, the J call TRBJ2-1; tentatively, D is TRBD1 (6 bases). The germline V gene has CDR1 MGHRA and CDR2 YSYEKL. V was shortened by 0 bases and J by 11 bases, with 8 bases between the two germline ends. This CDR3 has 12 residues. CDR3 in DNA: TGCGCCAGCAGCCAAGATGGACAGAAGCAGTTCTTC. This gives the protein CASSQDGQKQFF.

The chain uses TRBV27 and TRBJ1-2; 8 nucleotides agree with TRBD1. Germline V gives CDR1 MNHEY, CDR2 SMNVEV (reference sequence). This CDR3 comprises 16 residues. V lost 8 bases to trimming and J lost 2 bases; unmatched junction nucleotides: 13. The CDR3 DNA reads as TGTGCCAGCGGCAGCCTCCGGGACAGGAGAAACTATGGCTACACCTTC. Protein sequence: CASGSLRDRRNYGYTF.

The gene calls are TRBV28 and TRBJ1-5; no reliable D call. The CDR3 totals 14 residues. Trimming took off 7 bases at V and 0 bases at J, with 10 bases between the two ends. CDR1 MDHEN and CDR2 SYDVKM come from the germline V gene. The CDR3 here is CASKRQISNQPQHF. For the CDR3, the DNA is TGTGCCAGCAAGAGGCAGATTAGCAATCAGCCCCAGCATTTT. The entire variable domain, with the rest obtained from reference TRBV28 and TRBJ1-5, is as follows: DVKVTQSSRYLVKRTGEKVFLECVQDMDHENMFWYRQDPGLGLRLIYFSYDVKMKEKGDIPEGYSVSREKKERFSLILESASTNQTSMYLCASKRQISNQPQHFGDGTRLSIL.

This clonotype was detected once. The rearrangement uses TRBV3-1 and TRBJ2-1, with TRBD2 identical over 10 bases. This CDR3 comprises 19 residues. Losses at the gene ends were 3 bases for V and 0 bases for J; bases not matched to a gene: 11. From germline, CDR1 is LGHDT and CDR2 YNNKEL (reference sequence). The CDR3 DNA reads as TGTGCCAGCAGCCAGAGGGCTAGCGGGGGTTATAGCTCCTACAATGAGCAGTTCTTC. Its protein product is CASSQRASGGYSSYNEQFF.

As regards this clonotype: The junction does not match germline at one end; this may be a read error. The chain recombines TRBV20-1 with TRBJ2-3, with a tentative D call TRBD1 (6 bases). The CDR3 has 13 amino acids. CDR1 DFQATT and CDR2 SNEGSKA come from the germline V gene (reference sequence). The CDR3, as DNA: TGCAGTGCATCGGACAGCTCCACAGGTACGCAGTATTTT. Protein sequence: CSASDSSTGTQYF.